A selection of T cell receptor beta chains follows, all from one sample in a study of neurological immune-mediated disorders. TCRdb reprocessed the 5' RACE reads via MiXCR and lists one record per CDR3 protein. The sample contains tens of thousands of distinct CDR3 sequences, almost 6% of which appear only once. Sequencing input: PBMCs. All receptors come from a woman in her sixties with multiple sclerosis. The CDR3 runs from the conserved cysteine through the conserved F or W.

j_call,v_call,cdr3_aa
TRBJ1-6,TRBV7-2,CASSLLNSNSPLHF
TRBJ1-2,TRBV2,CASSVIYGYTF
TRBJ1-5,TRBV12-3/TRBV12-4,CASSLGDRDQPQHF
TRBJ2-5,TRBV20-1,CSARTQETQYF
TRBJ2-1,TRBV5-1,CASSLTQGRRQFF
TRBJ1-1,TRBV5-1,CASSFFSEPNTEAFF
TRBJ2-7,TRBV7-9,CASSLAGNPYEQYF
TRBJ1-1,TRBV28,CASTLDPREAFF
TRBJ2-5,TRBV7-2,CASRRGAQETQYF
TRBJ2-7,TRBV2,CASSDSAHYWQYF
TRBJ1-4,TRBV18,CASSTRDQNEKLFF
TRBJ1-2,TRBV14,CASSQDIGYWGYTF
TRBJ2-7,TRBV5-1,CASSLTGNEQYF
TRBJ1-2,TRBV3-1,CASSFREGGYTF
TRBJ1-2,TRBV20-1,CSASAPQRGGYTF
TRBJ1-1,TRBV15,CATSREVGRSTEAFF
TRBJ1-5,TRBV5-1,CASSLEGADQPQHF
TRBJ1-3,TRBV9,CASSVAASSGNTIYF
TRBJ1-1,TRBV29-1,CSVNNRGLNTEAFF
TRBJ2-1,TRBV29-1,CSVGSGRNEQFF
TRBJ2-1,TRBV20-1,CSAPDGLAVNEQFF
TRBJ2-1,TRBV5-6,CASSSYRGGSYNEQFF
TRBJ2-1,TRBV27,CATGDGGYNEQFF